The next 2 T cell receptor beta chains were all read from a single sample in a study of shared clonotypes between healthy human individuals. Produced via immunoSEQ multiplex PCR; TCRdb's table is partial and in-frame only. The data contain fewer than 650,000 clones, 70% to 80% of them singletons. Sequenced sample: PBMCs. These receptors all stem from a middle-aged woman in good health. Some clones in this sample may be carry-over from other donors' samples.

Ten or more counts support this clone. The rearrangement uses TRBV6-4 and TRBJ2-1; D ambiguous. Germline V gene sequence: CDR1 MRHNA, CDR2 SNTAGT. V dropped 3 bases and J dropped 6 bases, with 12 bases sitting between them. This CDR3 has 14 residues. DNA for the CDR3: TGTGCCAGCAGTGAGAAGGACGGCCTCAATGAGCAGTTCTTC. This sequence encodes CASSEKDGLNEQFF.

V gene TRBV7-2 combines with J gene TRBJ1-3; no clear D gene. Germline V gene data show CDR1 as SGHTA and CDR2 as FQGNSA. V dropped 1 base and J dropped 2 bases, with 9 bases sitting between them. CDR3 size: 15 residues. DNA of the CDR3: TGTGCCAGCAGCTTAGAGGTCGGAACTGGAAACACCATATATTTT. Amino acid sequence: CASSLEVGTGNTIYF.